This T cell receptor (beta chain) was profiled in a study of cytomegalovirus exposure and HLA in healthy donors. It was with 60 Vbeta and 13 Jbeta primers that the PCR ran. Profiling relied on immunoSEQ multiplex PCR, and the TCRdb table lists in-frame clones only, not all of them. In the table there are 210,000 or so clones, about 80% of which are singletons. Healthy bone marrow donors made up the donor group. Overall study findings and caveats: The authors confirmed in vitro that a few CMV-associated chains were specific for CMV antigens.

A few counts support this clone. The antigen is unknown. With V trimmed by 6 bases and J by 4 bases, 8 bases remained unmatched. This CDR3 is 14 amino acids long. CDR1 is MNHEY and CDR2 is SVGAGI in the germline V gene. Input material: PBMCs. This clonotype was sampled from a girl aged 5-17 years in good health and CMV-seronegative. This rearrangement joins TRBV6-5 to TRBJ1-2; 7 nucleotides match TRBD1. CDR3 amino acids: CASRPRDRLYGYTF. The CDR3 DNA follows: TGTGCCAGCAGGCCCCGGGACAGACTCTATGGCTACACCTTC.